This T cell receptor beta chain appears in the sequencing data of a study of T-cell reconstitution after alpha-beta-depleted transplantation in children. Trimming removed 3 bases from V and 5 bases from J, with 17 bases in between. CDR1 and CDR2 from the germline V gene are SQVTM and ANQGSEA. The CDR3 spans 15 residues. The library targeted TCRbeta and was prepared with unique molecular identifiers. MiXCR, run by TCRdb on the PCR reads, gives a single entry per CDR3 protein. The table includes about 400,000 distinct CDR3 sequences, over 20% detected once. V is TRBV29-1 and J is TRBJ2-1, with unresolved D. This clonotype was obtained from a human donor who donated a stem cell graft to a child with acute myeloid leukemia. The sequences come from PBMCs from the stem cell graft donor, collected from the stem cell graft. The CDR3 sequence: CSVDAMTRVNNEQFF. The CDR3 nucleotides read TGCAGCGTTGACGCGATGACACGGGTTAACAATGAGCAGTTCTTC.